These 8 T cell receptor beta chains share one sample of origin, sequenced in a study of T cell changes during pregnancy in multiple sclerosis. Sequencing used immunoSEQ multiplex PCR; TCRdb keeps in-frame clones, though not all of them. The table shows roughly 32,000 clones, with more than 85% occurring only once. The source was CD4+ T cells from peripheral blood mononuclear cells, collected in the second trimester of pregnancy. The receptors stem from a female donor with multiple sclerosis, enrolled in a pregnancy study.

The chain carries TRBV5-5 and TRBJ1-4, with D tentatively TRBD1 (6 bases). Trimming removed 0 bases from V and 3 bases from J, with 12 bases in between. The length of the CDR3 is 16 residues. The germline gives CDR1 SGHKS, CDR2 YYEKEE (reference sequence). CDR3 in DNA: TGTGCCAGCAGCTTGGGGGGGGGCCTGGCTAATGAAAAACTGTTTTTT. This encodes CASSLGGGLANEKLFF.

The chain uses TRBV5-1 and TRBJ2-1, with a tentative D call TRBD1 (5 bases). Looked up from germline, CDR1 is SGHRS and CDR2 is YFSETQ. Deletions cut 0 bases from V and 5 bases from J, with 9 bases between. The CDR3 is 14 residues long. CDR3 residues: CASSLGQIDNEQFF. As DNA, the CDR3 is TGCGCCAGCAGCTTGGGACAGATTGACAATGAGCAGTTCTTC.

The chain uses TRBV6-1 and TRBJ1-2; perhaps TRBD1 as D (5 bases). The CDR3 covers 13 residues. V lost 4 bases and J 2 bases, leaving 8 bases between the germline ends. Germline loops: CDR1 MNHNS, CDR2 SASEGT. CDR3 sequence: CASSVGQNYGYTF. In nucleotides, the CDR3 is TGTGCCAGCAGTGTGGGGCAGAACTATGGCTACACCTTC.

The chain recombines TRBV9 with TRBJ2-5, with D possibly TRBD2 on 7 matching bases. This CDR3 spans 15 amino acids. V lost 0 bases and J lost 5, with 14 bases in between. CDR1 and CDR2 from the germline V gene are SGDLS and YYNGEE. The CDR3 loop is CASSVGEGGGETQYF. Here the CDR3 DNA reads TGTGCCAGCAGCGTAGGGGAGGGGGGAGGTGAGACCCAGTACTTC. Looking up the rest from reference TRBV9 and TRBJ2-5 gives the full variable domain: DSGVTQTPKHLITATGQRVTLRCSPRSGDLSVYWYQQSLDQGLQFLIQYYNGEERAKGNILERFSAQQFPDLHSELNLSSLELGDSALYFCASSVGEGGGETQYFGPGTRLLVL.

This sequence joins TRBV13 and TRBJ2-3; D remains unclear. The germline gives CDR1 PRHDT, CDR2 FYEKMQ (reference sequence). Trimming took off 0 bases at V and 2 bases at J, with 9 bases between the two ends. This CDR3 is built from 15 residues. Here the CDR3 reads CASSLGLRPTDTQYF. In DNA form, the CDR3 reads TGTGCCAGCAGCTTAGGCCTGCGTCCCACAGATACGCAGTATTTT.

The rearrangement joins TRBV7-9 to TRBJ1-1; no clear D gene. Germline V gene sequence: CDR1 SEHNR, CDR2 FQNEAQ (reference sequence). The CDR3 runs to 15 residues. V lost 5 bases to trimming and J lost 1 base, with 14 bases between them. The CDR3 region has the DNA TGTGCCAGCAGCCTACTAACGAACAAGAACACTGAAGCTTTCTTT. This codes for CASSLLTNKNTEAFF.

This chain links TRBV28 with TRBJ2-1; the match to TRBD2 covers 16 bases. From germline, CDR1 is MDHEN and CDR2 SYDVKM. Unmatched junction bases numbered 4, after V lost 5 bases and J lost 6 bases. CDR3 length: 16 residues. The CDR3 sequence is CASSRGLAGGGNEQFF. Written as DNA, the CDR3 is TGTGCCAGCAGTCGGGGACTAGCGGGAGGGGGCAATGAGCAGTTCTTC. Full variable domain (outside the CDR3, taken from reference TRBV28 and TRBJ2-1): DVKVTQSSRYLVKRTGEKVFLECVQDMDHENMFWYRQDPGLGLRLIYFSYDVKMKEKGDIPEGYSVSREKKERFSLILESASTNQTSMYLCASSRGLAGGGNEQFFGPGTRLTVL.

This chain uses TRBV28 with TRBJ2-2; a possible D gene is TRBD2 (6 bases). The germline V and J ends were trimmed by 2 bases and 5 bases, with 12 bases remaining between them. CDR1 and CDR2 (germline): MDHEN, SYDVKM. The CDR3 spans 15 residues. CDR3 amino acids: CASSLGGAGTGELFF. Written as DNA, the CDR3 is TGTGCCAGCAGTTTAGGAGGGGCTGGGACCGGGGAGCTGTTTTTT.